Shown below are 16 T cell receptor beta chains from a single sample sequenced in a study of blood T cell repertoires in COVID-19. Clones were sequenced by immunoSEQ multiplex PCR, and TCRdb holds only the in-frame ones, with some missing. The sample records some 200,000 clones, about 86% being singletons. The source material was peripheral blood. The receptors shown here come from a man under 40 with active or convalescent COVID-19.

The gene calls are TRBV7-9 and TRBJ2-7; tentative D call: TRBD1 (5 bases). V gave up 3 bases and J gave up 6 bases, with 9 bases separating them. Germline V lookup: CDR1 SEHNR, CDR2 FQNEAQ (reference sequence). The CDR3 is 12 amino acids. CDR3 region: CASSFQGLEQYV. Written as DNA, the CDR3 is TGTGCCAGCAGCTTTCAGGGCCTCGAGCAGTACGTC.

This clone appeared a few times. The chain has TRBV28 and TRBJ1-2; the D is unclear. The V gene's germline CDR1 is MDHEN and CDR2 SYDVKM. V was shortened by 8 bases and J by 5 bases, with 12 bases between the two germline ends. This CDR3 has 12 residues. The CDR3 reads CASYDGKYGYTF. The CDR3 DNA reads as TGTGCCAGCTATGACGGGAAATATGGCTACACCTTC.

The chain is built from TRBV6-5 and TRBJ2-7; 7 nucleotides align to TRBD1. CDR3 length: 14 amino acids. V lost 5 bases and J lost 4; bases outside the gene matches: 8. Germline assignment: CDR1 MNHEY and CDR2 SVGAGI. The CDR3 spells CASSQQGSWYEQYV. CDR3 bases: TGTGCCAGCAGTCAACAGGGGTCCTGGTACGAGCAGTACGTC.

This chain connects TRBV11-3 to TRBJ2-2; maybe TRBD2 (6 bases). The CDR3 length is 15 residues. Trimming shortened V by 1 base and J by 4 bases, and 10 bases separated the two germline ends. Germline V gene lookup returns CDR1 SGHNT and CDR2 YENEEA. CDR3 loop: CASSLAGSTTGELFF. CDR3 in DNA: TGTGCCAGCAGCTTAGCCGGGAGTACCACCGGGGAGCTGTTTTTT. The full variable domain, its missing parts supplied by reference TRBV11-3 and TRBJ2-2, is EAGVVQSPRYKIIEKKQPVAFWCNPISGHNTLYWYLQNLGQGPELLIRYENEEAVDDSQLPKDRFSAERLKGVDSTLKIQPAELGDSAVYLCASSLAGSTTGELFFGEGSRLTVL.

The J gene is TRBJ1-1, the V gene TRBV9; possible D gene TRBD1, 5 bases. The CDR3 length is 14 residues. CDR1 and CDR2 (germline): SGDLS, YYNGEE. V was shortened by 0 bases and J by 1 base, with 7 bases between the two germline ends. CDR3 region: CASSVATGNTEAFF. CDR3 in DNA: TGTGCCAGCAGCGTAGCAACAGGGAACACTGAAGCTTTCTTT. Full variable domain (outside the CDR3, taken from reference TRBV9 and TRBJ1-1): DSGVTQTPKHLITATGQRVTLRCSPRSGDLSVYWYQQSLDQGLQFLIQYYNGEERAKGNILERFSAQQFPDLHSELNLSSLELGDSALYFCASSVATGNTEAFFGQGTRLTVV.

CDR3: CASRPGGSAYNEQFF. CDR3 coding DNA: TGTGCCAGCAGACCCGGGGGGTCCGCCTACAATGAGCAGTTCTTC. The chain recombines TRBV7-2 with TRBJ2-1; 7 positions agree with TRBD2. The CDR3 has 15 amino acids. After removal of 6 bases from V and 2 bases from J, the junction contained 7 bases not matched to a gene. Per germline, CDR1 SGHTA and CDR2 FQGNSA.

This chain joins TRBV6-5 and TRBJ1-6, with 8 bases matching TRBD1. The CDR3 extends over 15 amino acids. Germline trimming cut 6 bases from V and 5 bases from J; bases unmatched to any gene: 6. The V gene's germline CDR1 is MNHEY and CDR2 SVGAGI. CDR3 nucleotides: TGTGCCAGCAGCCTCCGACAGGGGAATAATTCACCCCTCCACTTT. Translating it yields CASSLRQGNNSPLHF.

DNA for the CDR3: TGTGCCAGCAGCTTCCCTCAGGGGGACGGCTACACCTTC. As protein: CASSFPQGDGYTF. The chain joins TRBV7-2 to TRBJ1-2; TRBD1 agrees at 7 bases. CDR3 length: 13 residues. The ends lost 3 bases at V and 8 bases at J; junction bases unmatched: 6. Germline assignment: CDR1 SGHTA and CDR2 FQGNSA.

The chain has TRBV6-1 and TRBJ1-1; D is perhaps TRBD1 (5 bases). The CDR3 contains 15 residues. The germline V gene has CDR1 MNHNS and CDR2 SASEGT. The ends were cut back, 3 bases at V and 1 base at J, with 12 bases in the middle. The CDR3 DNA reads TGTGCCAGCAGTGAGGGAGGGGTGGGGAACACTGAAGCTTTCTTT. Translating gives CASSEGGVGNTEAFF.

This chain links TRBV19 with TRBJ2-3; TRBD1 agrees at 11 bases. Trimming removed 3 bases from V and 4 bases from J; junction bases left unmatched: 0. The CDR3 is 14 amino acids. Per germline, CDR1 LNHDA and CDR2 SQIVND (reference sequence). The CDR3 coding sequence is TGTGCCAGTAGTATGGGACAGGGGGCAGATACGCAGTATTTT. Translation gives CASSMGQGADTQYF.

The chain has TRBV5-1 and TRBJ1-4, with D hard to call. The V and J ends lost 7 bases and 1 base respectively, with 5 bases between them. The CDR3 covers 12 residues. Per the germline V gene, CDR1 is SGHRS and CDR2 is YFSETQ. In DNA, the CDR3 is TGCGCCAGCGCTAAAACTAATGAAAAACTGTTTTTT. Its protein product is CASAKTNEKLFF.

There are a few counts of this clone. This chain links TRBV7-9 with TRBJ2-1; D is unclear. Germline V gene sequence: CDR1 SEHNR, CDR2 FQNEAQ (reference sequence). The CDR3 totals 14 residues. V was trimmed by 0 bases and J by 8 bases, leaving 11 bases between them. CDR3 region: CASSLAEFLDEQFF. The CDR3 region has the DNA TGTGCCAGCAGCTTAGCGGAGTTCCTAGATGAGCAGTTCTTC.

The chain is built from TRBV6-5 and TRBJ2-1, with 9 bases that match TRBD1. CDR1 is MNHEY and CDR2 is SVGAGI in the germline V gene. After removal of 5 bases from V and 7 bases from J, the junction contained 3 bases not matched to a gene. The CDR3 has 13 residues. The CDR3 DNA sequence: TGTGCCAGCAGTCGCGACAGGGGGAATGAGCAGTTCTTC. Translated: CASSRDRGNEQFF.

The chain joins TRBV10-3 to TRBJ1-6; D possibly corresponds to TRBD1 (5 bases). The CDR3 length is 15 residues. Trimming stripped 4 bases from V and 3 bases from J, with 10 bases between. Germline values: CDR1 ENHRY, CDR2 SYGVKD. The CDR3 spells CAISVEGNYNSPLHF. As DNA, the CDR3 is TGTGCCATCAGTGTGGAGGGGAACTATAATTCACCCCTCCACTTT.

This rearrangement joins TRBV6-5 to TRBJ2-5; no clear D. V was clipped by 6 bases and J by 0 bases, with 11 bases between them. Germline CDR1 is MNHEY and CDR2 is SVGAGI. The CDR3 totals 14 residues. The CDR3 DNA reads as TGTGCCAGCAGGATTGACGGGTACCAAGAGACCCAGTACTTC. As protein: CASRIDGYQETQYF.

The chain is built from TRBV6-6 and TRBJ1-1, with 11 nucleotides matching TRBD1. With V trimmed by 6 bases and J by 9 bases, 9 bases remained unmatched. The CDR3 has 14 amino acids. CDR1 and CDR2 from the germline V gene are MNHNY and SVGAGI (reference sequence). CDR3 protein: CASSPGTGGNKAFF. CDR3 DNA: TGTGCCAGCAGCCCTGGGACAGGGGGTAATAAAGCTTTCTTT.